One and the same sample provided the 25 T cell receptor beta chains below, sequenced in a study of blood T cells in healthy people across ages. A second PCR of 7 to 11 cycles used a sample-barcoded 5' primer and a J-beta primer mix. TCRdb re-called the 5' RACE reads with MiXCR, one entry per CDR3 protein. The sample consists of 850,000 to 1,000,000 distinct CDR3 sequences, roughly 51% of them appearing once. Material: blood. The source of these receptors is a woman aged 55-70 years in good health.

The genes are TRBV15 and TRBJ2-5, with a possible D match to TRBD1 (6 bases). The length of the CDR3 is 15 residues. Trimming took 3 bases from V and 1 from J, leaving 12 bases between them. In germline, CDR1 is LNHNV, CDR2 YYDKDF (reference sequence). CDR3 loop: CATSSRQAVQETQYF. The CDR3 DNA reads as TGTGCCACCAGCAGCCGACAGGCCGTCCAAGAGACCCAGTACTTC.

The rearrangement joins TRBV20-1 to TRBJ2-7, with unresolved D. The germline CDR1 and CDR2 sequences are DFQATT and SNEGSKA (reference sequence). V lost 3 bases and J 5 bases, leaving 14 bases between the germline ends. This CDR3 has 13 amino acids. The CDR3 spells CSASRPVGNEQYF. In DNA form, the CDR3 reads TGCAGTGCTAGTCGCCCAGTAGGGAACGAGCAGTACTTC.

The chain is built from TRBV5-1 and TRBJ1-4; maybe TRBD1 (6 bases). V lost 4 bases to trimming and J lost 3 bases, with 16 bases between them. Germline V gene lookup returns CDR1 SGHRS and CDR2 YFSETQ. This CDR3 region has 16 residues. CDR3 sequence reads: CASSTEPRGSNEKLFF. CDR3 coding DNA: TGCGCCAGCAGCACTGAGCCCAGGGGATCTAATGAAAAACTGTTTTTT.

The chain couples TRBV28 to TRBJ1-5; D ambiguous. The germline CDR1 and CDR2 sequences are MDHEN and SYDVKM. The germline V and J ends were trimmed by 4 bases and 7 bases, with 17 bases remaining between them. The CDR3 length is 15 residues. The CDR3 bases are TGTGCCAGCAGTTCCCAGAGGACGGTAGACCAGCCCCAGCATTTT. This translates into CASSSQRTVDQPQHF.

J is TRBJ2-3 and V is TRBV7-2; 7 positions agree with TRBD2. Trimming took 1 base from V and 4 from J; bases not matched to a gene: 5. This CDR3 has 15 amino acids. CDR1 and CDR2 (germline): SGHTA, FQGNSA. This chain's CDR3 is CASSLVGGPSDTQYF. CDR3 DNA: TGTGCCAGCAGCTTAGTGGGAGGGCCATCAGATACGCAGTATTTT.

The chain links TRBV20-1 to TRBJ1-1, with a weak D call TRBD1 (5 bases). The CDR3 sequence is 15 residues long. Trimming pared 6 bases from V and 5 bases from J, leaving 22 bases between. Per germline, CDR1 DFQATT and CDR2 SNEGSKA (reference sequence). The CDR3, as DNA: TGCAGTGCCCGCCCCCCAGGGCAGGGTGGGACTGAAGCTTTCTTT. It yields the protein CSARPPGQGGTEAFF.

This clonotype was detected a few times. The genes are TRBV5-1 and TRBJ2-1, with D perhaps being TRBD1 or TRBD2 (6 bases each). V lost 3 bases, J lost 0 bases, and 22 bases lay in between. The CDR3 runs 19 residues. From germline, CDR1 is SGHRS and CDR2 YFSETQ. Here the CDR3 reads CASSSRGTSSASSYNEQFF. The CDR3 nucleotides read TGCGCCAGCAGCTCCAGGGGAACCTCTAGCGCAAGCTCCTACAATGAGCAGTTCTTC.

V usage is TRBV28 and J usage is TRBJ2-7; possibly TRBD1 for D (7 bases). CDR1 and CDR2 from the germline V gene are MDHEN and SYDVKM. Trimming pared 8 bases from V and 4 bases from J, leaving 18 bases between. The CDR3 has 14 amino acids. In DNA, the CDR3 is TGTGCCAGCGGGTACCTCAGGGGGGAGTACGAGCAGTACTTC. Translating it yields CASGYLRGEYEQYF.

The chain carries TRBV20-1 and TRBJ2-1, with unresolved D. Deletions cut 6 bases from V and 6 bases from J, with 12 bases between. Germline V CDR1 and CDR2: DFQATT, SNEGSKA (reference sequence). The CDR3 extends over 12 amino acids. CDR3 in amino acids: CSAAPDGNEQFF. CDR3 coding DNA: TGCAGTGCAGCGCCGGACGGCAATGAGCAGTTCTTC.

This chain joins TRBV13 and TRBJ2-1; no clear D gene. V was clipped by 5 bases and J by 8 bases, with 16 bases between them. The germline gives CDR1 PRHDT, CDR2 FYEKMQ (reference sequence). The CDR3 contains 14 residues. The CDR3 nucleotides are TGTGCCAGCAGCCCCGCAGGAGAGATTGATGAGCAGTTCTTC. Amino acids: CASSPAGEIDEQFF.

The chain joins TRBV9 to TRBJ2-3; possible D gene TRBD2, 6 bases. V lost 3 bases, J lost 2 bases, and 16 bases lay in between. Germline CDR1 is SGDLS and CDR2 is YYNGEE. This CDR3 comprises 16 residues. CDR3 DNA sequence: TGTGCCAGCAGCGAGGGAGGAGGGGCATTCACAGATACGCAGTATTTT. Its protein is CASSEGGGAFTDTQYF.

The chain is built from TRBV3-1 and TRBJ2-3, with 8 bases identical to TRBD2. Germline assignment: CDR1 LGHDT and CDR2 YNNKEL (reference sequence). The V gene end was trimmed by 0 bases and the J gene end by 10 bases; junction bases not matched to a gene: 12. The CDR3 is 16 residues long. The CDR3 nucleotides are TGTGCCAGCAGCCAAGATGTTCTAGCGGGCGGGGTACCGCAGTATTTT. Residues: CASSQDVLAGGVPQYF.

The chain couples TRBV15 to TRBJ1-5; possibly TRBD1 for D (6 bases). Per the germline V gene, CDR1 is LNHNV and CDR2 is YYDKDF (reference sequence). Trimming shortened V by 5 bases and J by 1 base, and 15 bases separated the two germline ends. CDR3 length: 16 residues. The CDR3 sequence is CATSGAGAVSNQPQHF. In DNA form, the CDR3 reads TGTGCCACCAGCGGGGCGGGGGCAGTCAGCAATCAGCCCCAGCATTTT.

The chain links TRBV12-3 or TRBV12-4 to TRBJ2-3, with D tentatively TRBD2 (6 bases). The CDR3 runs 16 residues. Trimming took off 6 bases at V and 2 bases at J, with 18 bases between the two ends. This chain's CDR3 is CASSPSGERVTDTQYF. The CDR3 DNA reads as TGTGCCAGCAGCCCCTCTGGGGAGCGGGTCACAGATACGCAGTATTTT.

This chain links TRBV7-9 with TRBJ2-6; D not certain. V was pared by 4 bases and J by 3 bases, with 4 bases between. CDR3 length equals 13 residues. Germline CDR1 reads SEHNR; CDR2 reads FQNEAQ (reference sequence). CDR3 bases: TGTGCCAGCAGCTCCCATGGGGCCAACGTCCTGACTTTC. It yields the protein CASSSHGANVLTF.

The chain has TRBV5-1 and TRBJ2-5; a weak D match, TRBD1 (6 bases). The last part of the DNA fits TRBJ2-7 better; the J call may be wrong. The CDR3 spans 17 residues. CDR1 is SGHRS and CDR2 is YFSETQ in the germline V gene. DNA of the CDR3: TGCGCCAGCAGCCCTCGTAGGGGTATGGACAGTTCCTACGAGCAGTACTTC. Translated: CASSPRRGMDSSYEQYF.

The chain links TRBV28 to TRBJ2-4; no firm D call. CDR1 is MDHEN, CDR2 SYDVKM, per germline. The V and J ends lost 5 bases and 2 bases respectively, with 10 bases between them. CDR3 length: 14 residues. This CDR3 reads CASSAAEPKNIQYF. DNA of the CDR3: TGTGCCAGCAGTGCCGCGGAGCCCAAAAACATTCAGTACTTC. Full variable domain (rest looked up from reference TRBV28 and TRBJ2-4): DVKVTQSSRYLVKRTGEKVFLECVQDMDHENMFWYRQDPGLGLRLIYFSYDVKMKEKGDIPEGYSVSREKKERFSLILESASTNQTSMYLCASSAAEPKNIQYFGAGTRLSVL.

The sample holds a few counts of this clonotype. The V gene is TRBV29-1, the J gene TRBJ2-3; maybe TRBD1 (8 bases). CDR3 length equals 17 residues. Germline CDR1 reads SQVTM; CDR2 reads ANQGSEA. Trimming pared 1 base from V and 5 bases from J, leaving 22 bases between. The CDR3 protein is CSVEAYRTGGGGDTQYF. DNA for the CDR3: TGCAGCGTTGAAGCCTACAGAACAGGGGGGGGTGGAGATACGCAGTATTTT.

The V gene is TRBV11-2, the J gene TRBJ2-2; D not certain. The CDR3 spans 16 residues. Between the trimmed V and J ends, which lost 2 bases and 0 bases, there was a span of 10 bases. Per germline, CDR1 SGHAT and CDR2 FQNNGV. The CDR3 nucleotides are TGTGCCAGCAGCTTAAATCGGGTTTCGAACACCGGGGAGCTGTTTTTT. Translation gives CASSLNRVSNTGELFF.

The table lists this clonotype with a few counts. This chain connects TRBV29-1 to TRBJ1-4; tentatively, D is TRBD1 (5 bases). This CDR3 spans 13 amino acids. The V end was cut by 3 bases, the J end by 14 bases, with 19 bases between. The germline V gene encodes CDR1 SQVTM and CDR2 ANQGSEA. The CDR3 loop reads CSVEPGGQSSLFF. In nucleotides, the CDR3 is TGCAGCGTTGAGCCCGGGGGTCAGAGTAGTCTGTTTTTT.

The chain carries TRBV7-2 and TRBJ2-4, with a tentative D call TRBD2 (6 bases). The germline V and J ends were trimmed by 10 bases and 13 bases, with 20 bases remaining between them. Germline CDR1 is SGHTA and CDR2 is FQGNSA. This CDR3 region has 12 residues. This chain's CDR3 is CATAVPPREQYF. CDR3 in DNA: TGTGCCACGGCTGTCCCTCCCCGGGAGCAGTACTTC.

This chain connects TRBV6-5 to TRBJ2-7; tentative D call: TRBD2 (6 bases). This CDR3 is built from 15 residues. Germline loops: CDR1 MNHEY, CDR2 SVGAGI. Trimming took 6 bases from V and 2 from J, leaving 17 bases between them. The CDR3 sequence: CASSQARGVTYEQYF. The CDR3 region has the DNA TGTGCCAGCAGCCAAGCGCGGGGAGTAACCTACGAGCAGTACTTC.

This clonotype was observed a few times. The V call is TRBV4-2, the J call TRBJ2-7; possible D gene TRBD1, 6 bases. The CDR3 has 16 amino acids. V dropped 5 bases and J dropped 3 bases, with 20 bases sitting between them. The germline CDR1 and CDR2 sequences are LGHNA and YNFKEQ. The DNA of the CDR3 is TGTGCCAGCAGCTTAATTTCAGGGGCCCACGACTACGAGCAGTACTTC. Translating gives CASSLISGAHDYEQYF.

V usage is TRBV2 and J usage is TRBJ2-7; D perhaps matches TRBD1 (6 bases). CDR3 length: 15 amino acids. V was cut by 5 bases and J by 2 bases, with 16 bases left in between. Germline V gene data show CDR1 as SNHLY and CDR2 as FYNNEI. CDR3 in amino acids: CASSPTGNEAYEQYF. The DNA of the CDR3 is TGTGCCAGCAGTCCAACAGGGAACGAAGCCTACGAGCAGTACTTC. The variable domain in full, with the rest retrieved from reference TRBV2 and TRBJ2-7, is EPEVTQTPSHQVTQMGQEVILRCVPISNHLYFYWYRQILGQKVEFLVSFYNNEISEKSEIFDDQFSVERPDGSNFTLKIRSTKLEDSAMYFCASSPTGNEAYEQYFGPGTRLTVT.

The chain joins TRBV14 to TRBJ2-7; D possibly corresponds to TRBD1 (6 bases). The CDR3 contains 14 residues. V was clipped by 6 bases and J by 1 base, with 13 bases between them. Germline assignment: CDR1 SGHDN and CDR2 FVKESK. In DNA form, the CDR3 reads TGTGCCAGCAGGAAAACAGGGTTTTCCTACGAGCAGTACTTC. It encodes CASRKTGFSYEQYF.